The 11 T cell receptor beta chains below come from one sample, sequenced in a study of Graves' ophthalmopathy and Graves' hyperthyroidism. RNA transcripts served as template for amplifying TCR beta CDR3 sequences. Second-round multiplex PCR followed a first-round RT-PCR using HTBI primers. Using its own MiXCR run on the multiplex PCR reads, TCRdb lists one record per CDR3 protein. This sample has roughly 610,000 distinct CDR3 sequences; about a fifth occur once, and the top ten carry roughly 6.9%. Sample: peripheral blood. The receptors here all came from a woman between 18 and 29 years old with stable Graves' hyperthyroidism. Some clones in this sample may be carry-over from other donors' samples.

This clonotype was detected only a few times. The chain links TRBV11-2 to TRBJ1-2, with unresolved D. The germline V gene encodes CDR1 SGHAT and CDR2 FQNNGV. The CDR3 sequence is 15 residues long. Deletions cut 1 base from V and 4 bases from J, with 13 bases between. The CDR3 nucleotides are TGTGCCAGCAGCTTAGGTGATAACATAGCCTATGGCTACACCTTC. It encodes CASSLGDNIAYGYTF.

This clonotype was observed many times. The chain has TRBV12-3 or TRBV12-4 and TRBJ1-6; D uncertain. With 1 base removed from V and 13 bases from J, the gap between germline ends came to 14 bases. This CDR3 comprises 14 residues. The CDR3 nucleotides read TGTGCCAGCAGTTTAGGGGGAGGGTATGCGCCCCTCCACTTT. Translated: CASSLGGGYAPLHF.

This clonotype has a count of ten or more. The V gene is TRBV6-1, the J gene TRBJ2-4; D remains ambiguous. V lost 2 bases and J lost 0, with 11 bases in between. The CDR3 has 16 residues. Per the germline V gene, CDR1 is MNHNS and CDR2 is SASEGT. CDR3 in amino acids: CASSEPDVLAKNIQYF. The CDR3 DNA reads TGTGCCAGCAGTGAACCAGACGTACTAGCCAAAAACATTCAGTACTTC.

The sample holds a few counts of this clonotype. Possible read error: a much larger clone is one base away. J is TRBJ1-6 and V is TRBV28; 7 bases match TRBD1. The CDR3 totals 17 residues. Trimming at V came to 7 bases and at J to 15 bases, leaving 24 bases not matched to a gene. Germline V gene lookup returns CDR1 MDHEN and CDR2 SYDVKM. This CDR3 reads CASNSHLGTAIVPHLHF. The CDR3 DNA reads as TGTGCCAGCAATTCCCACCTAGGGACAGCGATTGTACCACACCTCCACTTT.

Ten or more counts support this clonotype. The chain has TRBV27 and TRBJ2-7, with 9 positions matching TRBD1. Germline CDR1 and CDR2: MNHEY and SMNVEV (reference sequence). This CDR3 region has 14 residues. Trimming cost V 5 bases and J 2 bases; bases outside gene matches: 4. CDR3: CASSHRQGAYEQYF. For the CDR3, the DNA is TGTGCCAGCAGTCATCGACAGGGGGCCTACGAGCAGTACTTC.

This clonotype was seen ten or more times. The J gene is TRBJ1-2, the V gene TRBV7-8, with D uncertain. The length of the CDR3 is 14 residues. Germline-derived CDR1 and CDR2 are SGHVS and FQNEAQ. Trimming took 1 base from V and 8 from J, leaving 14 bases between them. The CDR3 DNA follows: TGTGCCAGCAGCTTAGGAGGGCAGGCTAAGGGCTACACCTTC. The encoded protein is CASSLGGQAKGYTF.

This clonotype was seen ten or more times. For the CDR3, the DNA is TGTGCCAGCAGCCGGGGAGGAGAAGGGACCCAGTACTTC. Its translation is CASSRGGEGTQYF. The chain joins TRBV7-2 to TRBJ2-5; maybe TRBD2 (6 bases). CDR1 is SGHTA, CDR2 FQGNSA, per germline. V was shortened by 5 bases and J by 7 bases, with 14 bases between the two germline ends. CDR3 length: 13 amino acids.

This clonotype was counted ten times or more. The chain combines TRBV30 with TRBJ2-7, with 9 bases matching TRBD2. CDR3 length: 13 amino acids. CDR1 and CDR2 from the germline V gene are GTSNPN and SVGIG (reference sequence). The junction had 2 bases not matched to a gene; V was cut back by 3 bases and J by 2 bases. The CDR3 DNA reads as TGTGCCTGGAGAGTAGCGGGAGCCTACGAGCAGTACTTC. Its protein is CAWRVAGAYEQYF.

This clonotype appeared a few times. V is TRBV12-3 or TRBV12-4 and J is TRBJ2-5; no clear D gene. V shed 2 bases and J shed 5 bases, with 9 bases lying between them. There are 13 residues in the CDR3. The CDR3 reads CASSLLGWETQYF. CDR3 bases: TGTGCCAGCAGTTTACTTGGCTGGGAGACCCAGTACTTC.

This clonotype was recorded once. The chain recombines TRBV28 with TRBJ1-1; tentatively, D is TRBD1 (6 bases). V dropped 5 bases and J dropped 4 bases, with 17 bases sitting between them. The CDR3 loop spans 15 amino acids. Looked up from germline, CDR1 is MDHEN and CDR2 is SYDVKM. CDR3: CASSELLGGGTEAFF. In nucleotides, the CDR3 is TGTGCCAGCAGTGAGCTTCTGGGAGGGGGCACTGAAGCTTTCTTT.

The genes are TRBV6-5 and TRBJ2-7; no definite D call. Germline CDR1 MNHEY, CDR2 SVGAGI. The V gene lost 0 bases and the J gene lost 5 bases, with 11 bases spanning the gap. The CDR3 has 14 amino acids. The CDR3 sequence: CASSYSRRGNEQYF. In nucleotides, the CDR3 is TGTGCCAGCAGTTACTCTAGGCGAGGAAACGAGCAGTACTTC.